One TCR beta chain is described in this entry. Which antigen it targets is not known. Per-base quality was not reported, and no clone a single base away is much larger than it. V and J are truncated by 8 bases and 0 bases respectively, leaving an intervening sequence of 10 bases. The CDR3 runs 14 residues from the cysteine to the phenylalanine. Just CDR3 DNA is preserved here, 42 bases in frame from base 1. Via the germline V gene (reference sequence), CDR1 is LNHDA and CDR2 SQIVND. The data were obtained in a study of cytomegalovirus exposure and HLA in healthy donors (dated by TCRdb to about 2017). Describing the broader study: According to an earlier analysis of several hundred of the donors, about 179 million T cells yielded some 120 million unique TCR beta sequences and about 300 Gb of sequence data. In a later genetic analysis, genome-wide SNP genotypes for about 55% of the roughly 700 donors were used, and that subset was treated as a discovery cohort. All discovery cohort repertoires had been generated using a single sequencing platform. The later analysis used no new phenotypic data to find candidate immune exposures, relying instead on TCR beta sequences and their occurrence across donors. In a later analysis, previously published TCR beta repertoires from 500 to 750 donors were re-analyzed and high-resolution HLA genotyping was added so that TCR occurrence patterns could be studied. The study was designed to test whether signatures of past pathogen exposure could be identified by cataloging public T cell receptors. Donor age, sex, ethnicity and CMV serostatus were compiled alongside the repertoire data. About five DR-DQ haplotypes were handled as single units for association and clustering, since linkage in the cohort was strong. Class I and class II HLA loci were covered by the typing at four-digit resolution. Of the 350 to 400 genotyped donors, roughly 85% fell in the genetic ancestry cluster associated with self-reported Caucasian donors. Among some 410 genotyped donors of the cohort, an average of roughly 240,000 unique TCR beta nucleotide sequences were sequenced per donor, approximately 20% of them non-productive. The study used immunosequencing to profile the T cell repertoires of 600 to 850 subjects and linked those repertoires to cytomegalovirus serostatus. An early release covering 550 to 650 HLA-typed donors comprised about 300 gigabases of sequencing data and around 80 million unique TCR sequences. The study combined high-throughput TCR immunosequencing, statistical association of individual TCRs with disease status, and machine learning to predict cytomegalovirus infection status. Typing coverage differed by locus: A, B, C, DRB1 and DQB1 were typed in roughly 620-640 donors, DQA1 in about 500, DPA1 in approximately 610, and DPB1 in 400 to 490. An earlier analysis of some 600 of the donors applied high-throughput TCR beta sequencing to assess whether each TCR beta V gene segment acted as functional or pseudogenic. In addition to the first cohort of 650 to 800 subjects, a separate validation cohort of 130 or so different subjects was used. What the study reported, not specific to this receptor: The cohort was sequenced for TCR beta chains only, and without alpha or paired-chain data the features that could be detected were limited. Because HLA typing was missing for some donors at each locus, association tests included only the typed subset. Because counts were too low, about 18 rarely observed V segments, including chromosome 9 orphons, were excluded from the earlier analysis of several hundred of the donors. In vitro tests confirmed that a few of the cytomegalovirus-associated TCR beta chains recognize cytomegalovirus antigens. A total of fewer than 200 TCR beta chains were listed by the study as associated with cytomegalovirus. According to a later analysis, parvovirus B19, influenza, CMV and Epstein-Barr virus appeared linked to several top co-occurrence clusters. The 87-base-pair reads could not distinguish some IMGT-functional V segments, including TRBV6-2 and TRBV6-3, so those segments were excluded. An association between a missense DCLRE1C variant and V-gene and J-gene trimming of TCR beta chains was found in a later genetic analysis and replicated in an independent cohort. In a later analysis, over 15,000 TCR beta sequences were associated with specific HLA alleles at a false discovery rate of 0.05. In a later analysis, HLA-associated TCR beta chains were found to be more clonally expanded and to have lower generation probabilities than equally common non-associated chains. When HLA alleles, especially DR and DQ, strongly co-occurred, attributing TCR associations to individual alleles was difficult. Linkage disequilibrium might explain the correlated functional status among segregating V segments, but an unknown experimental factor could not be ruled out. Most CMV-associated TCR beta chains appeared to be HLA-restricted in a later analysis, and the HLA associations seemed to be driven largely by CMV exposure. The authors suggested that the approach could potentially be generalized to other disease states and immunological phenotypes. Cytomegalovirus status was reported to be diagnosed by the classifier with high specificity and sensitivity in both the original and validation cohorts. The only immune exposure information available for the cohort was CMV serostatus. Presence/absence analyses assumed roughly uniform sequencing depth across donors, an assumption that may not hold. A later genetic analysis reported fewer N-insertions in productive TCRs among donors in an Asian-associated ancestry cluster than the approximately 670-donor mean. A cluster of highly shared sequence variants was judged likely to represent a technical artifact of the sequencing pipeline. While some public TCRs were present in many individuals, most TCR sequences turned up only very rarely across donors. A later analysis found that TCR association rates varied across HLA loci, with DRB1 alleles showing the most associated TCRs and HLA-C alleles the fewest. A further reported finding was that TCR beta sequences accurately predicted the HLA-A and HLA-B alleles for most subjects in the first cohort. In an earlier analysis of approximately 590 of the donors, most TCR beta V segments were observed in productive rearrangements about 90% or about 30% of the time, broadly matching IMGT annotations.

The cohort comprised several hundred healthy bone marrow donors. At the time of sampling, all cohort members were nominally healthy, though unrecorded immune exposures were likely present. The donor tested CMV seropositive and was one of the 289 seropositive cohort members. A peripheral blood sample was collected from each donor, and TCR beta sequencing was performed on peripheral blood mononuclear cells. Genomic DNA extraction from the blood cell samples was performed with the Qiagen DNeasy Blood Extraction Kit. Receptors were amplified or captured by the immunoSEQ multiplex PCR assay. The multiplex PCR relied on a mix of 60 forward primers for TCR Vbeta segments and 13 reverse primers for TCR Jbeta segments. Amplification of the CDR3 region of rearranged TCR beta genes was performed with a multiplex PCR assay on genomic DNA. Amplified TCR beta libraries were sequenced as 87-base-pair reads on the Illumina HiSeq System. In the authors' own workflow: In a later analysis, some 80 million unique TCR beta chains were counted across the 650 to 750 repertoires, and roughly 11 million of these chains were shared by at least two donors. A nearest-neighbor algorithm error-corrected the raw reads and collapsed the reads into unique sequences, merging closely related sequences to remove PCR and sequencing errors. To assign V, D and J gene segments, CDR3 sequences were aligned to IMGT reference sequences. For a sequence to be retained, at least a six-nucleotide match to both a V gene segment and a J gene segment was required. Rearrangements were classified as productive when the CDR3 lacked stop codons and remained in frame with V and J, and all other rearrangements were classified as non-productive. Following IMGT convention, CDR3 was defined as the stretch from the second conserved V-encoded cysteine up to the conserved J-encoded phenylalanine. The earlier analysis of 587 of the donors excluded sequences that lacked an unambiguous match to a single V gene segment. In an earlier analysis of about 590 of the donors, a V segment was called functional when productive rearrangements were above 56.7%, and segregating when the standard deviation between donors exceeded 5%. A statistical classification framework was built for diagnosing cytomegalovirus status from the catalog of TCR beta chain sequences. A later analysis assigned V and J genes by comparing TCR nucleotide sequences with IMGT/GENE-DB human TR gene sequences. In a later analysis, CDR3 sequences and most-parsimonious VDJ recombination scenarios were assigned using the TCRdist pipeline. In a later analysis, each TCR beta chain was defined by its CDR3 amino acid sequence together with its V-gene family, and reads lacking a unique V-gene family were excluded. A later analysis removed nearly 600 highly shared, low-generation-probability nucleotide sequences to deal with suspected cross-contamination and a sequencing artifact. For each public chain, a later analysis derived a clonal expansion index from normalized ranks of inferred template counts within each repertoire. In a later analysis, generation probabilities were computed with a VDJ recombination model fitted to out-of-frame rearrangements, and the resulting probabilities were checked against IGoR. In a later analysis, TCR-TCR, TCR-HLA and TCR-CMV co-occurrence was scored with hypergeometric tests, and a repertoire-size bias correction was applied to TCR pairs. In a later analysis, false discovery rates were estimated by permuting HLA or CMV assignments 20 times. A later analysis grouped co-occurring TCRs with DBSCAN, adding TCRdist sequence similarity when clustering within HLA-allele-positive subsets. Repertoires with fewer than 30,000 or more than 120,000 public chains were left out of co-occurrence clustering, as were roughly five repertoires with anomalous nucleotide sharing. TCRdb retrieved this table from immuneACCESS and kept in-frame rearrangements only. Not all clones are present; in checked studies, unresolved V genes account for under half, and no reason is known for the remainder. V and J calls and clone size follow that table, whereas D and trimming were derived from the DNA. Within this sample are fewer than 200,000 clones, with 68% of them counted one time only. The ten largest account for less than 3.5% of the sample.

Rearrangement joined TRBV19 to TRBJ2-2; the D segment could be TRBD1, given 6 matching bases. The source of this sequence is a woman aged 40-49 years in good health and CMV-seropositive. Sequenced: PBMCs. The DNA sequence is given as TGTGCCAGTGGGGGCGCAGCGAACACCGGGGAGCTGTTTTTT. Its product reads: CASGGAANTGELFF.